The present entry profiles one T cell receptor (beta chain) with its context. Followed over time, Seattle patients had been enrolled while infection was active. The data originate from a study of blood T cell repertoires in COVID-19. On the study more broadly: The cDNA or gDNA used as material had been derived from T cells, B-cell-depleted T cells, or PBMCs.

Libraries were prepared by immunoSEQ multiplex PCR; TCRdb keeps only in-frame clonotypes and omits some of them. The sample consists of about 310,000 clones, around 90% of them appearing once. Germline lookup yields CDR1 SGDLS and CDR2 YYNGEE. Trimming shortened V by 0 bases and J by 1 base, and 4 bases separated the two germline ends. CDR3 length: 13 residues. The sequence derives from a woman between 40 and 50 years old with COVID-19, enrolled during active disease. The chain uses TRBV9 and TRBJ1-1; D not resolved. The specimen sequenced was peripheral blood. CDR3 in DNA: TGTGCCAGCAGCGTAGTGGCGAACACTGAAGCTTTCTTT. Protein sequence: CASSVVANTEAFF. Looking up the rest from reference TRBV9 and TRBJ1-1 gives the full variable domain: DSGVTQTPKHLITATGQRVTLRCSPRSGDLSVYWYQQSLDQGLQFLIQYYNGEERAKGNILERFSAQQFPDLHSELNLSSLELGDSALYFCASSVVANTEAFFGQGTRLTVV.